These T cell receptor beta chains were read from a single sample in a study of T cells after yellow fever vaccination. One entry per CDR3 protein, called by TCRdb with MiXCR from the 5' RACE reads. The sample holds around 250,000 distinct CDR3 sequences, 5.2% seen once. The sequencing here drew on CD4+ T cells sorted from PBMCs, taken on the day of the yellow fever booster vaccination. The receptor set was obtained from a man between 18 and 29 years old who received the YFV17D yellow fever vaccine. Both conserved end residues are part of each CDR3. A D gene is named only where the DNA matches it firmly. Clone size is stated in some rows and not others, as once, few, many or a class when expanded.

J: TRBJ1-1
D: -
size: few
V: TRBV7-9
DNA: TGTGCCAGCAGCTTAGGGGGGGCACTGAGCACTGAAGCTTTCTTT
CDR3: CASSLGGALSTEAFF

J: TRBJ1-1
D: TRBD1
size: few
V: TRBV5-5
DNA: TGTGCCAGCAGCCCCGATGGACAGGGAAGCATGAACACTGAAGCTTTCTTT
CDR3: CASSPDGQGSMNTEAFF

J: TRBJ1-4
D: TRBD1
size: few
V: TRBV7-2
DNA: TGTGCCAGCAGCTTTGACAGGGGAGGGGAAAAACTGTTTTTT
CDR3: CASSFDRGGEKLFF

J: TRBJ1-2
D: TRBD1
size: few
V: TRBV20-1
DNA: TGCAGTGCTAGAGGGACAGGGACCTTTTATGGCTACACCTTC
CDR3: CSARGTGTFYGYTF

J: TRBJ1-1
D: -
size: -
V: TRBV4-1
DNA: TGCGCCAGCAGCCAAGCAGGGATGGCCCCTGAAGCTTTCTTT
CDR3: CASSQAGMAPEAFF

J: TRBJ2-5
D: -
size: -
V: TRBV7-2
DNA: TGTGCCAGCAGCTCCCGACAGTTGGGGACCCAGTACTTC
CDR3: CASSSRQLGTQYF

J: TRBJ1-2
D: -
size: many
V: TRBV4-3
DNA: TGCGCCAGCAGCCGAGATATGGCGGGTGGCTACACCTTC
CDR3: CASSRDMAGGYTF

J: TRBJ1-4
D: TRBD1
size: -
V: TRBV12-3/TRBV12-4
DNA: TGTGCCAGCACCCTGACAGGGGTTGGTGAAAAACTGTTTTTT
CDR3: CASTLTGVGEKLFF

J: TRBJ1-1
D: -
size: -
V: TRBV20-1
DNA: TGCAGTGCTAGAGATCTCTCGAACACTGAAGCTTTCTTT
CDR3: CSARDLSNTEAFF

J: TRBJ1-3
D: -
size: many
V: TRBV27
DNA: TGTGCCAGCTACGGCAGCTCTGGAAACACCATATATTTT
CDR3: CASYGSSGNTIYF

J: TRBJ2-1
D: -
size: many
V: TRBV7-2
DNA: TGTGCCAGCAGCTTAGGGGCCCACCCGTTCTTC
CDR3: CASSLGAHPFF

J: TRBJ2-5
D: -
size: many
V: TRBV10-3
DNA: TGTGCCATCAGTGCCTTCCAGGGCACCCAAGAGACCCAGTACTTC
CDR3: CAISAFQGTQETQYF

J: TRBJ1-1
D: -
size: few
V: TRBV20-1
DNA: TGCAGTGCTAGAGTTGGCGGGGCTTATTGGAACACTGAAGCTTTCTTT
CDR3: CSARVGGAYWNTEAFF

J: TRBJ1-4
D: TRBD1
size: -
V: TRBV30
DNA: TGTGCCTGGAGTTGGGGGGACAGTAATGAAAAACTGTTTTTT
CDR3: CAWSWGDSNEKLFF

J: TRBJ1-1
D: TRBD1
size: many
V: TRBV10-3
DNA: TGTGCCACAACACAGGGGGCCAGCACTGAAGCTTTCTTT
CDR3: CATTQGASTEAFF

J: TRBJ2-2
D: TRBD1
size: many
V: TRBV6-6
DNA: TGTGCCAGAACTGACAGGGGAGTTAACGGGGAGCTGTTTTTT
CDR3: CARTDRGVNGELFF

J: TRBJ1-1
D: TRBD1
size: many
V: TRBV6-6
DNA: TGTGCCAGCAGTTACTCAAGACAGGGGTTGACTGAAGCTTTCTTT
CDR3: CASSYSRQGLTEAFF

J: TRBJ2-1
D: TRBD2
size: many
V: TRBV28
DNA: TGTGCCAGCAGTGAGCTAGCGGGGGGGAACCGGTACGATGAGCAGTTCTTC
CDR3: CASSELAGGNRYDEQFF

J: TRBJ1-5
D: -
size: -
V: TRBV20-1
DNA: TGCAGTGCTAGAGACCCTGCGGGGGGAGGGGGAGGTCAGCCCCAGCATTTT
CDR3: CSARDPAGGGGGQPQHF

J: TRBJ2-5
D: -
size: many
V: TRBV6-5
DNA: TGTGCCAGCAGTTCCCGTTGGGACCTCCGGGAGACCCAGTACTTC
CDR3: CASSSRWDLRETQYF

J: TRBJ2-1
D: TRBD1
size: -
V: TRBV10-3
DNA: TGTGCCATCAGGGGAACAGGGGGGCATGAGCAGTTCTTC
CDR3: CAIRGTGGHEQFF

J: TRBJ1-4
D: -
size: -
V: TRBV20-1
DNA: TGCAGTGCCATAGAAGGAGGGCTGAAACTGTTTTTT
CDR3: CSAIEGGLKLFF

J: TRBJ2-1
D: -
size: -
V: TRBV11-1
DNA: TGTGCCAGCAGCCCGAGGGCAGGGGTTGAGCAGTTCTTC
CDR3: CASSPRAGVEQFF

J: TRBJ1-2
D: TRBD1
size: -
V: TRBV19
DNA: TGTGCCAGTAGTATGATCGGGACAGGGCTTCAAGTCGGTGGCTACACCTTC
CDR3: CASSMIGTGLQVGGYTF

J: TRBJ2-7
D: TRBD1
size: few
V: TRBV7-2
DNA: TGTGCCAGCAGCTTAGGGACAGGGTTCTCCTACGAGCAGTACTTC
CDR3: CASSLGTGFSYEQYF

J: TRBJ2-2
D: TRBD2
size: -
V: TRBV7-6
DNA: TGTGCCAGCAAAAGCGGGGGGGCTTCCACCGGGGAGCTGTTTTTT
CDR3: CASKSGGASTGELFF

J: TRBJ1-5
D: TRBD1
size: -
V: TRBV20-1
DNA: TGCAGTGCTAGCCACAGGGGACAGCCCCAGCATTTT
CDR3: CSASHRGQPQHF

J: TRBJ2-7
D: -
size: few
V: TRBV7-2
DNA: TGTGCCAGCAGCTTACAGGGATGGTACGAGCAGTACTTC
CDR3: CASSLQGWYEQYF

J: TRBJ2-5
D: -
size: few
V: TRBV7-2
DNA: TGTGCCAGCAGTAAAGGGTCTCTTGGGGAGACCCAGTACTTC
CDR3: CASSKGSLGETQYF

J: TRBJ2-3
D: -
size: many
V: TRBV20-1
DNA: TGCAGTGCTAGAGTCGCGGCCGTGGAGACGCAGTATTTT
CDR3: CSARVAAVETQYF

J: TRBJ1-2
D: -
size: -
V: TRBV20-1
DNA: TGCAGTGCTAGAGATATGGTGATACAGGCCTACACCTTC
CDR3: CSARDMVIQAYTF

J: TRBJ1-5
D: -
size: once
V: TRBV6-4
DNA: TGTGCCAGCAGTGACTCTATCGGGGACCCCCAGCATTTT
CDR3: CASSDSIGDPQHF